A selection of T cell receptor beta chains follows, all from one sample in a study of T-cell reconstitution after alpha-beta-depleted transplantation in children. In TCRdb, the PCR reads were re-called with MiXCR into one record per CDR3 protein. The sample lists about 480,000 distinct CDR3 sequences; approximately 12% were seen once. This specimen was PBMCs from the stem cell graft donor, taken from the stem cell graft. These TCRs come from a human donor who donated a stem cell graft to a child with combined immunodeficiency. Both conserved end residues are part of each CDR3. Fields, in order: CDR3 protein, CDR3 DNA, D gene, V gene, J gene, clone size. The D gene is left open where the match is weak. Where a row states a size, it is once, few, many or the class of an expanded clone; other rows omit it.

cdr3_aa: CASSLVVRLGQRNTEAFF
cdr3_nt: TGTGCCAGCAGCTTAGTAGTTCGGTTAGGGCAGAGAAACACTGAAGCTTTCTTT
d_call: .
v_call: TRBV11-1
j_call: TRBJ1-1
clone_size: .

cdr3_aa: CSVEAGLAGPPYEQYF
cdr3_nt: TGCAGCGTTGAAGCGGGTCTAGCGGGACCCCCGTACGAGCAGTACTTC
d_call: TRBD2
v_call: TRBV29-1
j_call: TRBJ2-7
clone_size: .

cdr3_aa: CSARATSGRREQFF
cdr3_nt: TGCAGTGCTAGGGCCACTAGCGGGAGACGCGAGCAGTTCTTC
d_call: TRBD2
v_call: TRBV20-1
j_call: TRBJ2-1
clone_size: .

cdr3_aa: CATSRTGVTDTQYF
cdr3_nt: TGTGCCACCAGTCGAACAGGAGTAACAGATACGCAGTATTTT
d_call: .
v_call: TRBV24-1
j_call: TRBJ2-3
clone_size: .

cdr3_aa: CSVGGIGNEQFF
cdr3_nt: TGCAGTGTGGGCGGGATAGGCAATGAGCAGTTCTTC
d_call: .
v_call: TRBV20-1
j_call: TRBJ2-1
clone_size: few

cdr3_aa: CSAPGLAPYEQYF
cdr3_nt: TGCAGTGCTCCAGGACTAGCTCCCTACGAGCAGTACTTC
d_call: TRBD2
v_call: TRBV20-1
j_call: TRBJ2-7
clone_size: few

cdr3_aa: CASRLQGGTEAFF
cdr3_nt: TGCGCCAGCAGATTACAGGGAGGGACTGAAGCTTTCTTT
d_call: .
v_call: TRBV5-1
j_call: TRBJ1-1
clone_size: many

cdr3_aa: CSVAEGAQIKLFF
cdr3_nt: TGCAGCGTTGCAGAAGGGGCGCAGATAAAACTGTTTTTT
d_call: .
v_call: TRBV29-1
j_call: TRBJ1-4
clone_size: few

cdr3_aa: CASSIDRINFNEQYF
cdr3_nt: TGTGCCAGTAGTATAGATCGGATCAACTTTAACGAGCAGTACTTC
d_call: .
v_call: TRBV19
j_call: TRBJ2-7
clone_size: few

cdr3_aa: CASSRLAGGVKYF
cdr3_nt: TGTGCCAGCTCAAGACTAGCGGGAGGGGTGAAGTACTTC
d_call: TRBD2
v_call: TRBV7-3
j_call: TRBJ2-4
clone_size: .

cdr3_aa: CASSISAAGKGDIQYF
cdr3_nt: TGTGCCAGTAGTATTTCTGCGGCAGGGAAGGGTGACATTCAGTACTTC
d_call: .
v_call: TRBV19
j_call: TRBJ2-4
clone_size: .

cdr3_aa: CSASDIGVFYNEQFF
cdr3_nt: TGCAGTGCTAGCGACATTGGGGTTTTCTACAATGAGCAGTTCTTC
d_call: .
v_call: TRBV20-1
j_call: TRBJ2-1
clone_size: .

cdr3_aa: CATTPGSSSYNEQFF
cdr3_nt: TGTGCCACCACACCCGGTAGCAGCTCCTACAATGAGCAGTTCTTC
d_call: .
v_call: TRBV24-1
j_call: TRBJ2-1
clone_size: .

cdr3_aa: CSVEDQGAGGENYGYTF
cdr3_nt: TGCAGCGTTGAAGATCAGGGGGCAGGGGGTGAGAACTATGGCTACACCTTC
d_call: TRBD1
v_call: TRBV29-1
j_call: TRBJ1-2
clone_size: few

cdr3_aa: CSVAPTGEQYF
cdr3_nt: TGCAGCGTTGCCCCCACGGGAGAGCAGTACTTC
d_call: .
v_call: TRBV29-1
j_call: TRBJ2-7
clone_size: many

cdr3_aa: CASSQDSRGYNEQFF
cdr3_nt: TGCGCCAGCAGCCAAGATAGCAGGGGCTACAATGAGCAGTTCTTC
d_call: .
v_call: TRBV4-3
j_call: TRBJ2-1
clone_size: many

cdr3_aa: CASTSDREETQYF
cdr3_nt: TGTGCCAGCACCTCCGACAGAGAAGAGACCCAGTACTTC
d_call: .
v_call: TRBV12-3/TRBV12-4
j_call: TRBJ2-5
clone_size: .

cdr3_aa: CAWSTGVGANVLTF
cdr3_nt: TGTGCCTGGAGTACAGGGGTGGGGGCCAACGTCCTGACTTTC
d_call: TRBD1
v_call: TRBV30
j_call: TRBJ2-6
clone_size: few

cdr3_aa: CASSPLLGGNTEAFF
cdr3_nt: TGTGCCAGCAGTCCTCTTCTTGGGGGAAACACTGAAGCTTTCTTT
d_call: .
v_call: TRBV27
j_call: TRBJ1-1
clone_size: many

cdr3_aa: CASRGTAQETQYF
cdr3_nt: TGTGCCAGCAGGGGGACGGCACAAGAGACCCAGTACTTC
d_call: .
v_call: TRBV28
j_call: TRBJ2-5
clone_size: many

cdr3_aa: CSVRDRGHQPQHF
cdr3_nt: TGCAGCGTCCGGGACAGGGGACATCAGCCCCAGCATTTT
d_call: TRBD1
v_call: TRBV29-1
j_call: TRBJ1-5
clone_size: .

cdr3_aa: CSAYSLGSPSYEQYF
cdr3_nt: TGCAGTGCCTACTCCCTGGGGAGCCCCTCCTACGAGCAGTACTTC
d_call: .
v_call: TRBV20-1
j_call: TRBJ2-7
clone_size: few

cdr3_aa: CASSRTTMNTEAFF
cdr3_nt: TGTGCCAGCAGCCGGACAACAATGAACACTGAAGCTTTCTTT
d_call: .
v_call: TRBV7-2
j_call: TRBJ1-1
clone_size: few

cdr3_aa: CASRMGQGPFVWGYTF
cdr3_nt: TGTGCCAGCAGGATGGGGCAGGGGCCGTTCGTTTGGGGCTACACCTTC
d_call: .
v_call: TRBV6-1
j_call: TRBJ1-2
clone_size: few

cdr3_aa: CASSERGPEGTGELFF
cdr3_nt: TGTGCCAGCAGCGAGCGGGGGCCCGAAGGAACCGGGGAGCTGTTTTTT
d_call: TRBD2
v_call: TRBV6-1
j_call: TRBJ2-2
clone_size: few

cdr3_aa: CASSLYGGSHGYTF
cdr3_nt: TGCGCCAGCAGCTTGTATGGGGGCAGCCATGGCTACACCTTC
d_call: .
v_call: TRBV5-1
j_call: TRBJ1-2
clone_size: .

cdr3_aa: CASSGGRSRTEAFF
cdr3_nt: TGTGCCAGCAGTGGGGGGAGATCGAGAACTGAAGCTTTCTTT
d_call: .
v_call: TRBV2
j_call: TRBJ1-1
clone_size: .

cdr3_aa: CATSRDLEGSREQYF
cdr3_nt: TGTGCCACCAGCAGAGATCTGGAGGGGTCCAGGGAGCAGTACTTC
d_call: .
v_call: TRBV15
j_call: TRBJ2-7
clone_size: many

cdr3_aa: CASSPITGHNEQFF
cdr3_nt: TGCGCCAGCAGCCCTATAACTGGACACAATGAGCAGTTCTTC
d_call: .
v_call: TRBV5-1
j_call: TRBJ2-1
clone_size: .

cdr3_aa: CASSLDGVNQPQHF
cdr3_nt: TGTGCCAGCAGCTTAGACGGGGTTAATCAGCCCCAGCATTTT
d_call: .
v_call: TRBV7-8
j_call: TRBJ1-5
clone_size: once

cdr3_aa: CASSLLWAAKPGELFF
cdr3_nt: TGTGCCAGCAGTTTGTTGTGGGCCGCTAAACCCGGGGAGCTGTTTTTT
d_call: .
v_call: TRBV12-3/TRBV12-4
j_call: TRBJ2-2
clone_size: many

cdr3_aa: CASSFVAGSSYNEQFF
cdr3_nt: TGCGCCAGCAGCTTCGTAGCGGGGAGCTCCTACAATGAGCAGTTCTTC
d_call: TRBD2
v_call: TRBV5-1
j_call: TRBJ2-1
clone_size: many

cdr3_aa: CASSSPTSGRPEESQYF
cdr3_nt: TGTGCCAGCAGTTCCCCGACTAGCGGGAGACCCGAAGAGAGCCAGTACTTC
d_call: TRBD2
v_call: TRBV27
j_call: TRBJ2-5
clone_size: many

cdr3_aa: CSAIQREPYEQYF
cdr3_nt: TGCAGTGCTATCCAGCGGGAGCCCTACGAGCAGTACTTC
d_call: TRBD2
v_call: TRBV20-1
j_call: TRBJ2-7
clone_size: few

cdr3_aa: CASSYSGQGLTETQYF
cdr3_nt: TGTGCCAGCAGTTACTCGGGGCAGGGGCTGACGGAGACGCAGTATTTT
d_call: .
v_call: TRBV6-2/TRBV6-3
j_call: TRBJ2-3
clone_size: .

cdr3_aa: CASSWHGGEGYEQYF
cdr3_nt: TGTGCCAGCAGTTGGCACGGGGGGGAGGGCTACGAGCAGTACTTC
d_call: TRBD2
v_call: TRBV6-5
j_call: TRBJ2-7
clone_size: few

cdr3_aa: CSAPLGSIQYF
cdr3_nt: TGCAGCGCACCGCTTGGGAGCATTCAGTACTTC
d_call: .
v_call: TRBV29-1
j_call: TRBJ2-4
clone_size: few

cdr3_aa: CASSLAAGGSYEQYF
cdr3_nt: TGTGCCAGCAGTTTAGCGGCAGGGGGCTCCTACGAGCAGTACTTC
d_call: TRBD1
v_call: TRBV27
j_call: TRBJ2-7
clone_size: many

cdr3_aa: CSVVVRTEQETQYF
cdr3_nt: TGCAGCGTTGTTGTACGGACGGAACAAGAGACCCAGTACTTC
d_call: .
v_call: TRBV29-1
j_call: TRBJ2-5
clone_size: .

cdr3_aa: CASSPRGLTNEQFF
cdr3_nt: TGTGCCAGCTCACCACGGGGACTAACCAATGAGCAGTTCTTC
d_call: TRBD2
v_call: TRBV18
j_call: TRBJ2-1
clone_size: few

cdr3_aa: CASSLTLFGQPQHF
cdr3_nt: TGTGCCAGCAGTTTAACCTTATTCGGTCAGCCCCAGCATTTT
d_call: .
v_call: TRBV12-3/TRBV12-4
j_call: TRBJ1-5
clone_size: many

cdr3_aa: CASSQVPAQYNEQFF
cdr3_nt: TGCGCCAGCAGCCAAGTTCCGGCTCAATACAATGAGCAGTTCTTC
d_call: .
v_call: TRBV4-3
j_call: TRBJ2-1
clone_size: many